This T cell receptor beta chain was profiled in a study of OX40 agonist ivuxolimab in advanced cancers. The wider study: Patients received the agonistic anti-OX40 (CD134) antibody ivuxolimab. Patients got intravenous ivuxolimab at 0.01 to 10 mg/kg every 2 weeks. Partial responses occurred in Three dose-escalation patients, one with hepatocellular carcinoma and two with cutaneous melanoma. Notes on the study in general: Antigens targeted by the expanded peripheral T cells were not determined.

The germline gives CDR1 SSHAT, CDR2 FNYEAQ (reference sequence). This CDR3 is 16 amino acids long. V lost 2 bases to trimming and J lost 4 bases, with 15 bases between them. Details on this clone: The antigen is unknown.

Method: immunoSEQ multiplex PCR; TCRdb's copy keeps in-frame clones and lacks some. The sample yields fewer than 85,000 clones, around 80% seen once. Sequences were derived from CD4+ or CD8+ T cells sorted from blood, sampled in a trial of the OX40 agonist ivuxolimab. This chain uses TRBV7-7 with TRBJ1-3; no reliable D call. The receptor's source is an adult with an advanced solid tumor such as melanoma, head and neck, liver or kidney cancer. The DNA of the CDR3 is TGTGCCAGCAGCTTATTCCAGCACACGGACGGAAACACCATATATTTT. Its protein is CASSLFQHTDGNTIYF.